This paragraph reports one T cell receptor (beta chain). What it binds is not known. Random hexamers were used to reverse transcribe the RNA input (about 0.5 to 1 ug). A single record per CDR3 protein comes from TCRdb applying MiXCR to the immunoSEQ multiplex PCR reads. The profile shows 2,500 to 3,000 distinct CDR3 sequences, 74% of them singletons. The definition of memory subsets for TEMRA sorting was based on CD27 and CD45RA staining. Sequencing targeted TCR beta in blood CD8+ and CD4+ T cells. The data are from a study of CD8 T cells in Susac syndrome. Study-wide results and limits: Regarding the TCR sequencing and HLA analysis, the study admitted that a relatively small number of individuals were involved.

Sequencing was done on a sample of CD8+ TEMRA cells from PBMCs. The subset here: FACS-sorted terminally differentiated effector memory CD8+ T cells re-expressing CD45RA (CD8+ TEMRA). The receptor was derived from a human donor with Susac syndrome.

CDR3 sequence reads: CASSLEYSRRPYEQYF. The CDR3 bases are TGTGCCAGCAGCTTAGAGTACAGCCGCCGGCCTTACGAGCAGTACTTC. The chain uses TRBV7-9 and TRBJ2-7; D uncertain. The germline CDR1 and CDR2 sequences are SEHNR and FQNEAQ (reference sequence). CDR3 length: 16 residues. V was clipped by 1 base and J by 4 bases, with 17 bases between them. Together with reference TRBV7-9 and TRBJ2-7, the CDR3 gives the full variable domain: DTGVSQNPRHKITKRGQNVTFRCDPISEHNRLYWYRQTLGQGPEFLTYFQNEAQLEKSRLLSDRFSAERPKGSFSTLEIQRTEQGDSAMYLCASSLEYSRRPYEQYFGPGTRLTVT.